Below, 14 T cell receptor beta chains from the same sample are listed, as sequenced in a study of OX40 agonist ivuxolimab in advanced cancers. Sequencing used immunoSEQ multiplex PCR; TCRdb keeps in-frame clones, though not all of them. The data show 45,000 or so clones, about 88% seen once. The sequenced sample was CD4+ or CD8+ T cells sorted from blood, obtained in a trial of the OX40 agonist ivuxolimab. Receptors originate from an adult with an advanced solid tumor such as melanoma, head and neck, liver or kidney cancer.

V is TRBV28 and J is TRBJ1-2; a weak D match, TRBD1 (6 bases). The CDR3 length is 14 residues. Germline V gives CDR1 MDHEN, CDR2 SYDVKM. The V gene lost 5 bases and the J gene lost 8 bases, with 18 bases spanning the gap. CDR3 amino acids: CASSPRQAPRGYTF. The CDR3 DNA is TGTGCCAGCAGTCCTCGACAGGCCCCTAGGGGCTACACCTTC.

The chain recombines TRBV5-5 with TRBJ1-2, with D possibly being TRBD1 (6 bases). V was cut by 4 bases and J by 2 bases, with 15 bases left in between. This CDR3 has 15 amino acids. In germline, CDR1 is SGHKS, CDR2 YYEKEE (reference sequence). This chain's CDR3 is CASSRREGGNYGYTF. DNA of the CDR3: TGTGCCAGCAGCCGTCGCGAGGGGGGGAACTATGGCTACACCTTC. Complete variable domain (other parts from reference TRBV5-5 and TRBJ1-2): DAGVTQSPTHLIKTRGQQVTLRCSPISGHKSVSWYQQVLGQGPQFIFQYYEKEERGRGNFPDRFSARQFPNYSSELNVNALLLGDSALYLCASSRREGGNYGYTFGSGTRLTVV.

CDR3 coding DNA: TGTGCCAGCCGGGGGACAGTTAACACCGGGGAGCTGTTTTTT. Protein: CASRGTVNTGELFF. This chain uses TRBV2 with TRBJ2-2, with D tentatively TRBD1 (7 bases). Germline lookup yields CDR1 SNHLY and CDR2 FYNNEI. Trimming stripped 8 bases from V and 2 bases from J, with 12 bases between. This CDR3 is 14 amino acids long.

The chain combines TRBV7-2 with TRBJ2-7, with D uncertain. Germline loops: CDR1 SGHTA, CDR2 FQGNSA. Deletions cut 1 base from V and 4 bases from J, with 14 bases between. This CDR3 is built from 15 residues. The CDR3 nucleotides read TGTGCCAGCAGCTTAGTTCGTCCAGGAATTTACGAGCAGTACTTC. It specifies CASSLVRPGIYEQYF. The complete variable domain, with remaining parts taken from reference TRBV7-2 and TRBJ2-7, reads GAGVSQSPSNKVTEKGKDVELRCDPISGHTALYWYRQSLGQGLEFLIYFQGNSAPDKSGLPSDRFSAERTGGSVSTLTIQRTQQEDSAVYLCASSLVRPGIYEQYFGPGTRLTVT.

This chain joins TRBV6-6 and TRBJ2-5; 7 bases align to TRBD1. The CDR3 contains 13 residues. The germline V gene has CDR1 MNHNY and CDR2 SVGAGI (reference sequence). Losses at the gene ends were 8 bases for V and 2 bases for J; bases not matched to a gene: 5. CDR3 DNA: TGTGCCAGCTACCGACAGGGACAAGAGACCCAGTACTTC. This codes for CASYRQGQETQYF.

This chain links TRBV28 with TRBJ1-5, with D perhaps matching TRBD1 (6 bases). Germline CDR1 and CDR2: MDHEN and SYDVKM. The germline V and J ends were trimmed by 5 bases and 6 bases, with 20 bases remaining between them. The CDR3 is 16 amino acids. The CDR3 nucleotides are TGTGCCAGCAGTCACAAGCGGGGGGGGGCCGGTCAGCCCCAGCATTTT. Its protein is CASSHKRGGAGQPQHF.

The gene calls are TRBV6-5 and TRBJ2-2; D is undetermined. The germline V gene encodes CDR1 MNHEY and CDR2 SVGAGI. Trimming pared 0 bases from V and 1 base from J, leaving 3 bases between. This CDR3 comprises 14 residues. As DNA, the CDR3 is TGTGCCAGCAGTTACTCGAGGAACACCGGGGAGCTGTTTTTT. Translated: CASSYSRNTGELFF.

The chain links TRBV28 to TRBJ2-3; weak D call: TRBD2 (6 bases). The CDR3 covers 16 residues. Germline V gene data show CDR1 as MDHEN and CDR2 as SYDVKM. V lost 6 bases to trimming and J lost 2 bases, with 18 bases between them. CDR3 region: CASSTGTQPYTDTQYF. The DNA for the CDR3 is TGTGCCAGCAGCACCGGGACTCAACCTTACACAGATACGCAGTATTTT.

V is TRBV5-1 and J is TRBJ2-7; possible D gene TRBD1, 5 bases. V lost 0 bases and J lost 7, with 11 bases in between. The germline gives CDR1 SGHRS, CDR2 YFSETQ. This CDR3 has 13 amino acids. CDR3 protein: CASSLATKGEQYF. As DNA, the CDR3 is TGCGCCAGCAGCTTGGCTACGAAGGGGGAGCAGTACTTC.

A note on this clone: Other nucleotide sequences in the sample specify the same CDR3. The chain links TRBV19 to TRBJ1-3; D possibly corresponds to TRBD1 (5 bases). CDR1 is LNHDA, CDR2 SQIVND, per germline (reference sequence). The CDR3 has 15 amino acids. Deletions cut 6 bases from V and 0 bases from J, with 12 bases between. The CDR3 sequence is CASSTTGDSGNTIYF. For the CDR3, the DNA is TGTGCCAGTAGCACAACAGGAGACTCTGGAAACACCATATATTTT.

The rearrangement joins TRBV2 to TRBJ2-5; 10 positions agree with TRBD2. The CDR3 loop spans 15 amino acids. The trim removed 4 bases at V and 5 bases at J, leaving 7 bases unmatched. Per the germline V gene, CDR1 is SNHLY and CDR2 is FYNNEI. The CDR3: CASSASSGSRETQYF. CDR3 nucleotide sequence: TGTGCCAGCAGTGCGTCTAGCGGGAGTCGGGAGACCCAGTACTTC.

This chain joins TRBV9 and TRBJ1-1; D is perhaps TRBD1 (6 bases). Germline lookup yields CDR1 SGDLS and CDR2 YYNGEE. This CDR3 is built from 12 residues. V lost 3 bases to trimming and J lost 8 bases, with 11 bases between them. CDR3 nucleotides: TGTGCCAGCAGCGGAGGGGGGCAGGAAGCTTTCTTT. Residues: CASSGGGQEAFF.

The V call is TRBV18, the J call TRBJ1-3; 7 positions agree with TRBD1. Germline CDR1 is KGHSH and CDR2 is LQKENI. The CDR3 is made up of 14 amino acids. Germline trimming cut 4 bases from V and 2 bases from J; bases unmatched to any gene: 2. CDR3 in DNA: TGTGCCAGCTCACGCGGGACAGCTGGAAACACCATATATTTT. Protein: CASSRGTAGNTIYF.

This clone was seen just once. The chain is built from TRBV5-1 and TRBJ2-1; 14 positions agree with TRBD2. The CDR3 contains 15 residues. After removal of 8 bases from V and 7 bases from J, the junction contained 8 bases not matched to a gene. Germline assignment: CDR1 SGHRS and CDR2 YFSETQ. CDR3 residues: CASMGLAGVVNEQFF. In DNA form, the CDR3 reads TGCGCCAGTATGGGACTAGCGGGAGTAGTGAATGAGCAGTTCTTC. The full variable domain, with the rest looked up from reference TRBV5-1 and TRBJ2-1, is KAGVTQTPRYLIKTRGQQVTLSCSPISGHRSVSWYQQTPGQGLQFLFEYFSETQRNKGNFPGRFSGRQFSNSRSEMNVSTLELGDSALYLCASMGLAGVVNEQFFGPGTRLTVL.